This T cell receptor beta chain comes out of a study of blood T cell repertoires in COVID-19. Turning to the study itself: Specimens from acute and convalescent COVID-19 originated in the United States, Italy and Spain. Sources were T cells, B-cell-depleted T cells, or PBMCs; the material itself was cDNA or gDNA.

Unmatched junction bases numbered 11, after V lost 0 bases and J lost 5 bases. Per germline, CDR1 MGHRA and CDR2 YSYEKL. The CDR3 contains 19 residues. Produced via immunoSEQ multiplex PCR; TCRdb's table is partial and in-frame only. This sample carries 39,000 or so clones, more than 85% of them seen once, and the ten largest clones take roughly 2.2%. This TCR derives from a middle-aged man with active COVID-19. The sequenced material came from peripheral blood. V gene TRBV4-1 combines with J gene TRBJ2-5; 14 bases agree with TRBD2. The CDR3 reads CASSQDFMTSGGAWETQYF. The CDR3 DNA reads as TGCGCCAGCAGCCAAGATTTCATGACTAGCGGGGGGGCCTGGGAGACCCAGTACTTC.